This TCR beta chain was found in a study of PD-1 blockade in classical Hodgkin lymphoma. Each of the patients experienced relapse following autologous stem cell transplantation, and their brentuximab vedotin exposure differed. Profiled with immunoSEQ multiplex PCR; TCRdb holds only in-frame clones, not every one. The table includes about 25,000 clones, 80% detected once. The sequence was collected from a human donor with classical Hodgkin lymphoma. Sequenced here: peripheral blood mononuclear cells (PBMCs), sampled at baseline.

In DNA, the CDR3 is TGTGCCAGCAGCTCCCTAGGAGCGGGGGGCTACACCGGGGAGCTGTTTTTT. This codes for CASSSLGAGGYTGELFF. The V call is TRBV7-3, the J call TRBJ2-2; 9 bases align to TRBD2. The ends lost 4 bases at V and 3 bases at J; junction bases unmatched: 9. Germline assignment: CDR1 SGHTA and CDR2 FQGTGA. The CDR3 is made up of 17 amino acids.